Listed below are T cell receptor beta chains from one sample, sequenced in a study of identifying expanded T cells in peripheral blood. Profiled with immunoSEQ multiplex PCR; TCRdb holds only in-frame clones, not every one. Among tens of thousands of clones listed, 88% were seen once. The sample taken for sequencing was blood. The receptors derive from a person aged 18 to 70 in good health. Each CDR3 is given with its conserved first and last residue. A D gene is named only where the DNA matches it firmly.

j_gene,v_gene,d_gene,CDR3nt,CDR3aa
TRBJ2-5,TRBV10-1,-,TGCGCCAGCAGTGAGGGGCAGCAAGAGACCCAGTACTTC,CASSEGQQETQYF
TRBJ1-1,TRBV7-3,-,TGTGCCAGCAGCAGACGGCCGGACAGTTCAACTGAAGCTTTCTTT,CASSRRPDSSTEAFF
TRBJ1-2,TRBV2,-,TGTGCCAGCAGTGAAGAACAGGGTATTAACTATGGCTACACCTTC,CASSEEQGINYGYTF
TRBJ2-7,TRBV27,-,TGTGCCAGCAGTTTATCCGCGACCTACGAGCAGTACTTC,CASSLSATYEQYF
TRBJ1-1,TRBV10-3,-,TGTGCCATCAGTGAGTCCCCCTTTCACACTGAAGCTTTCTTT,CAISESPFHTEAFF
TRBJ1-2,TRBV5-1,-,TGCGCCAGCAGCTCCAATGGGCCACAGGGCGGAGGCTACACCTTC,CASSSNGPQGGGYTF
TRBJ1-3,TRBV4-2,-,TGTGCCAGCAGCCAAGAGTGGGGGATTGGAAACACCATATATTTT,CASSQEWGIGNTIYF
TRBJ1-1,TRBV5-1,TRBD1,TGCGCCAGCAGCTTGGCGGGACAGGGGGCCACTGAAGCTTTCTTT,CASSLAGQGATEAFF
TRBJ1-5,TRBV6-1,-,TGTGCCAGCAGTGGAGGGGGTGGCAATCAGCCCCAGCATTTT,CASSGGGGNQPQHF
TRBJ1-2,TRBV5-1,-,TGCGCCAGCAGCTTGGATACACACTATGGCTACACCTTC,CASSLDTHYGYTF